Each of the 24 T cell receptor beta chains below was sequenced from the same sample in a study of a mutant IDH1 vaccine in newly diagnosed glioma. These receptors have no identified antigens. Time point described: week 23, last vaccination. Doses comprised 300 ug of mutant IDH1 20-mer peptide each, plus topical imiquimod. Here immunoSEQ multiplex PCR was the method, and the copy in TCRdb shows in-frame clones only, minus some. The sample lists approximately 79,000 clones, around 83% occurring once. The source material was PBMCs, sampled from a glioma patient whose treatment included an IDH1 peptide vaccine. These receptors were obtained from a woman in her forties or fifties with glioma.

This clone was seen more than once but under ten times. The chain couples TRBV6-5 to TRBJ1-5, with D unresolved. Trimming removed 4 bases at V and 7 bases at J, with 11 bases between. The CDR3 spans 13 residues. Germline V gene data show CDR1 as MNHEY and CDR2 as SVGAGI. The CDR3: CASSLDGNQPQHF. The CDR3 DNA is TGTGCCAGCAGTTTAGATGGGAACCAGCCCCAGCATTTT.

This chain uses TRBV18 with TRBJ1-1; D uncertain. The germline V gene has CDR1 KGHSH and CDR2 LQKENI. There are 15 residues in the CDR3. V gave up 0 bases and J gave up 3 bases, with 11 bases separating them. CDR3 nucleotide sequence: TGTGCCAGCTCACCACCGGTGGTGACTCACACTGAAGCTTTCTTT. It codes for CASSPPVVTHTEAFF.

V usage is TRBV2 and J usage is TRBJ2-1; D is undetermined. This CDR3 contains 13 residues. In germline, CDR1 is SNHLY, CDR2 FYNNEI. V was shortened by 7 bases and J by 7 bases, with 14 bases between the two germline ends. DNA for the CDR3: TGTGCCAGCACCGTAGGCCCGAGGAATGAGCAGTTCTTC. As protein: CASTVGPRNEQFF.

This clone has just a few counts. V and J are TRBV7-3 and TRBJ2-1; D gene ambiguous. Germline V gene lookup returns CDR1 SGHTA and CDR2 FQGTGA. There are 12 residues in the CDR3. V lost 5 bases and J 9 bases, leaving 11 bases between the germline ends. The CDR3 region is CASSATLSEQFF. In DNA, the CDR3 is TGTGCCAGCAGCGCGACCCTTTCTGAGCAGTTCTTC. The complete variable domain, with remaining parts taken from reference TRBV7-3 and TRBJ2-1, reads GAGVSQTPSNKVTEKGKYVELRCDPISGHTALYWYRQSLGQGPEFLIYFQGTGAADDSGLPNDRFFAVRPEGSVSTLKIQRTERGDSAVYLCASSATLSEQFFGPGTRLTVL.

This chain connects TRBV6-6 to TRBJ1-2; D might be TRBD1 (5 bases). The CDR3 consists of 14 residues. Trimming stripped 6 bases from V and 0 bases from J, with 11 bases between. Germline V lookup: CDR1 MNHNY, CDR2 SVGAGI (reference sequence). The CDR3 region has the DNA TGTGCCAGCAGCCTCAGGGCTTCTAACTATGGCTACACCTTC. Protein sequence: CASSLRASNYGYTF.

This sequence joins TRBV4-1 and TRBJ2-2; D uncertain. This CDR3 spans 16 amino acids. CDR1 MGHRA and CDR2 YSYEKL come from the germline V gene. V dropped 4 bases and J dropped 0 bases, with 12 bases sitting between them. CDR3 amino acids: CASSPSVGPNTGELFF. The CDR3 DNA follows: TGCGCCAGCAGCCCCAGCGTAGGTCCGAACACCGGGGAGCTGTTTTTT.

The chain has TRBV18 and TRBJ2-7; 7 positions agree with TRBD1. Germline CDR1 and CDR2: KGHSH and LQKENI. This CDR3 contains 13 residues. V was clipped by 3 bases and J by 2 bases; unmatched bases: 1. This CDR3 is CASSPTGTYEQYF. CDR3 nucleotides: TGTGCCAGCTCACCGACAGGGACCTACGAGCAGTACTTC.

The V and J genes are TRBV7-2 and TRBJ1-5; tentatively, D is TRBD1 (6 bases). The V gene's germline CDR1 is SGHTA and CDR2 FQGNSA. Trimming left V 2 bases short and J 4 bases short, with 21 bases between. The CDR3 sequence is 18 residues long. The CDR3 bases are TGTGCCAGCAGCTTAAGGGGGAACAGGGTAATTCCTAATCAGCCCCAGCATTTT. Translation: CASSLRGNRVIPNQPQHF.

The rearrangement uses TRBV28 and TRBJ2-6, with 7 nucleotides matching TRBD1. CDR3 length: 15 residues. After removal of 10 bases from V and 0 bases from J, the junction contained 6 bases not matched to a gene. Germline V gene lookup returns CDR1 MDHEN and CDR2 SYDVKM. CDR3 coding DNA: TGTGCCACCAAGGGACAGAGCTCTGGGGCCAACGTCCTGACTTTC. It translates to CATKGQSSGANVLTF.

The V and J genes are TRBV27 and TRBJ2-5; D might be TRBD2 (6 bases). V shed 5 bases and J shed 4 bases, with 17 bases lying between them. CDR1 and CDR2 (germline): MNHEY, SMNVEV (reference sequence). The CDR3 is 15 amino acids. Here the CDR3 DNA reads TGTGCCAGCAGTCCAATTGAGGAGGGCTCAGAGACCCAGTACTTC. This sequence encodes CASSPIEEGSETQYF.

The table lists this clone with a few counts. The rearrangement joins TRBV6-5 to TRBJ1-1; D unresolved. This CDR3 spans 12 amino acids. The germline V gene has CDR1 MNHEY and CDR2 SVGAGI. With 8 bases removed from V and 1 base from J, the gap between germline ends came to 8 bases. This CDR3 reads CASVDGNTEAFF. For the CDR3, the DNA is TGTGCCAGCGTTGACGGGAACACTGAAGCTTTCTTT.

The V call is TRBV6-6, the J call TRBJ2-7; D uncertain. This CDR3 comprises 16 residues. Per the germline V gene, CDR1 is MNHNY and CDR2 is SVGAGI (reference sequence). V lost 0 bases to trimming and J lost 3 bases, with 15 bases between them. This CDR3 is CASSYSFLGRHYEQYF. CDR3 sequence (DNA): TGTGCCAGCAGTTACTCCTTTCTCGGCAGACACTACGAGCAGTACTTC.

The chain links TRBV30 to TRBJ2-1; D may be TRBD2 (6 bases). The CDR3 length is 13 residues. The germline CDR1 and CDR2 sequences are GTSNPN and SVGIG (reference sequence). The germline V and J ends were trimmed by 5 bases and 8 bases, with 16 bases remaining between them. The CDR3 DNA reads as TGTGCCTGGTCCATAGCGGCGGAGGATGAGCAGTTCTTC. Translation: CAWSIAAEDEQFF.

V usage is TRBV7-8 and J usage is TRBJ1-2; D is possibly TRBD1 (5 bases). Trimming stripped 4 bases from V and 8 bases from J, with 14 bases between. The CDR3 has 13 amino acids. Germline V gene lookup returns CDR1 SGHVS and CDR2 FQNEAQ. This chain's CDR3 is CASSSRELGGYTF. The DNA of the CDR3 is TGTGCCAGCAGCTCCAGGGAGCTGGGGGGCTACACCTTC.

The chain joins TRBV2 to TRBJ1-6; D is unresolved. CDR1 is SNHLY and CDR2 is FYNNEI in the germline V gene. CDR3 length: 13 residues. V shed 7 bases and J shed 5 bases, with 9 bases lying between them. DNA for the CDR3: TGTGCCAGCAATCGGGTAGATAATTCACCCCTCCACTTT. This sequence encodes CASNRVDNSPLHF.

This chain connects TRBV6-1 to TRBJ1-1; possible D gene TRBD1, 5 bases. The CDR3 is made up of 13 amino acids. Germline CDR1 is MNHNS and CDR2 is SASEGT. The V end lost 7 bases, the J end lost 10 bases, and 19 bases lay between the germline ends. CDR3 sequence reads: CASTGGGGFGAFF. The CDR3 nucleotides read TGTGCCAGCACGGGCGGTGGGGGGTTTGGAGCTTTCTTT.

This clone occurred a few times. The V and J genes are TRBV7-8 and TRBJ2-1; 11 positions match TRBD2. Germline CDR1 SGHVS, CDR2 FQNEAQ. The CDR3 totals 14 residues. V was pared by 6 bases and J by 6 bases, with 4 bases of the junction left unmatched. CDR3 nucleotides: TGTGCCAGCAGACTAGCGGGAGTTTCCAATGAGCAGTTCTTC. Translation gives CASRLAGVSNEQFF.

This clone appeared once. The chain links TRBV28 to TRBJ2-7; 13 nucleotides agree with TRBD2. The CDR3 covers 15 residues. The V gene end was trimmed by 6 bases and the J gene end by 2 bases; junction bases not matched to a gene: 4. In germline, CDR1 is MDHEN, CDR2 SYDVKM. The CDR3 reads CASSRGTSGTYEQYF. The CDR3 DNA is TGTGCCAGCAGCCGTGGGACTAGCGGGACCTACGAGCAGTACTTC. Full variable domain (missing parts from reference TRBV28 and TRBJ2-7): DVKVTQSSRYLVKRTGEKVFLECVQDMDHENMFWYRQDPGLGLRLIYFSYDVKMKEKGDIPEGYSVSREKKERFSLILESASTNQTSMYLCASSRGTSGTYEQYFGPGTRLTVT.

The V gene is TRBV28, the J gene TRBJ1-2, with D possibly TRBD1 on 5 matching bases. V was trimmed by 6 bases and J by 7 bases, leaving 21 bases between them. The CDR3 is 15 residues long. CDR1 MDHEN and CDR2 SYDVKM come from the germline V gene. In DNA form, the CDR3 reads TGTGCCAGCAGCTCACAACTGGGGAGGGGCGGTGGCTACACCTTC. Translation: CASSSQLGRGGGYTF.

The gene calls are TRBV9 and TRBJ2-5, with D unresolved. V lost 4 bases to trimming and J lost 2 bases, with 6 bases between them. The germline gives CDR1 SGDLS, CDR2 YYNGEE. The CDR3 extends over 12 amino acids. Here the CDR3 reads CASSSRQETQYF. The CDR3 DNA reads TGTGCCAGCAGCTCCCGTCAAGAGACCCAGTACTTC. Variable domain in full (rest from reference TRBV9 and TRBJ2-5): DSGVTQTPKHLITATGQRVTLRCSPRSGDLSVYWYQQSLDQGLQFLIQYYNGEERAKGNILERFSAQQFPDLHSELNLSSLELGDSALYFCASSSRQETQYFGPGTRLLVL.

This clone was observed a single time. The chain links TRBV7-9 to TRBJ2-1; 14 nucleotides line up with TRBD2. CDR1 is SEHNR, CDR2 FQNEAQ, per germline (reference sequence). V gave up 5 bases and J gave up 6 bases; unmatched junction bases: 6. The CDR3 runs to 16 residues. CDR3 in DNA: TGTGCCAGCAGCCCGCGACTAGCGGGAGGGCGCAATGAGCAGTTCTTC. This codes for CASSPRLAGGRNEQFF.

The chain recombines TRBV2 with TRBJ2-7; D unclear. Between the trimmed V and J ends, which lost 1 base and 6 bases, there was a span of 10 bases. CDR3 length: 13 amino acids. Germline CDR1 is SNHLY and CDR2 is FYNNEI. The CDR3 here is CASSEGPETEQYF. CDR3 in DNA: TGTGCCAGCAGTGAAGGACCGGAGACCGAGCAGTACTTC.

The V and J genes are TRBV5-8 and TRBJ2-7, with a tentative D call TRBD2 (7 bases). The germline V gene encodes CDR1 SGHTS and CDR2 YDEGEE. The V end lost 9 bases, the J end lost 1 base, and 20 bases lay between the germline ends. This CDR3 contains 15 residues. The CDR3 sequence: CATHREAGPSYEQYF. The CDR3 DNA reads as TGTGCCACGCACAGGGAAGCGGGACCATCCTACGAGCAGTACTTC.

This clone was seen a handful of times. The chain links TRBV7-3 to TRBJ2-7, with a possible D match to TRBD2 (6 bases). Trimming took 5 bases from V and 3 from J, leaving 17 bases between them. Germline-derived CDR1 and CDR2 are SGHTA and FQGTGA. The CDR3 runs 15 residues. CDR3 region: CASSVSGTPGYEQYF. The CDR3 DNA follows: TGTGCCAGCAGCGTATCCGGGACTCCGGGCTACGAGCAGTACTTC. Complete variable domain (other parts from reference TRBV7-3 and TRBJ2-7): GAGVSQTPSNKVTEKGKYVELRCDPISGHTALYWYRQSLGQGPEFLIYFQGTGAADDSGLPNDRFFAVRPEGSVSTLKIQRTERGDSAVYLCASSVSGTPGYEQYFGPGTRLTVT.